The 18 T cell receptor beta chains below all came from one sample that was sequenced in a study of blood T cell repertoires in COVID-19. Assay: immunoSEQ multiplex PCR; the TCRdb copy retains only in-frame clones and omits some. Seen here are roughly 410,000 clones, about 90% observed once, and the top ten hold about 2.5%. The sequencing input was peripheral blood. Every receptor here comes from a woman aged 60-70 years with COVID-19, enrolled during active disease.

Only a few counts were recorded for this clone. The V call is TRBV5-1, the J call TRBJ1-6; 7 bases are shared with TRBD1. CDR1 SGHRS and CDR2 YFSETQ come from the germline V gene. This CDR3 contains 15 residues. V dropped 3 bases and J dropped 7; count of bases not matched to a gene: 7. The DNA of the CDR3 is TGCGCCAGCAGCTACAGGGGAGATGGGAATTCACCCCTCCACTTT. Amino acid sequence: CASSYRGDGNSPLHF.

The chain recombines TRBV5-1 with TRBJ2-2; weak D call: TRBD1 (5 bases). V was pared by 0 bases and J by 1 base, with 10 bases between. CDR3 length: 16 amino acids. Germline V CDR1 and CDR2: SGHRS, YFSETQ. CDR3 coding DNA: TGCGCCAGCAGCTTGGTCGGACAACGGAACACCGGGGAGCTGTTTTTT. Translation: CASSLVGQRNTGELFF.

This clone appeared a single time. The chain employs TRBV4-2 and TRBJ1-4; the match to TRBD1 covers 7 bases. The length of the CDR3 is 16 residues. The V and J ends lost 1 base and 2 bases, in that order; junction bases with no gene match: 4. Germline CDR1 is LGHNA and CDR2 is YNFKEQ. The CDR3 DNA is TGTGCCAGCAGCCAAGGACAGGGATCGACTAATGAAAAACTGTTTTTT. This encodes CASSQGQGSTNEKLFF.

V and J are TRBV18 and TRBJ1-1; D might be TRBD1 (6 bases). The CDR3 sequence is 15 residues long. Trimming stripped 6 bases from V and 2 bases from J, with 16 bases between. Germline CDR1 reads KGHSH; CDR2 reads LQKENI. The CDR3 DNA reads TGTGCCAGCTCCCGGGGGGCGCCGGGAAACACTGAAGCTTTCTTT. It translates to CASSRGAPGNTEAFF.

The rearrangement joins TRBV19 to TRBJ1-1, with a possible D match to TRBD1 (5 bases). Germline V CDR1 and CDR2: LNHDA, SQIVND (reference sequence). The CDR3 has 11 amino acids. V was shortened by 8 bases and J by 10 bases, with 14 bases between the two germline ends. The CDR3 nucleotides read TGTGCCAGTTTCGGGAGTGGGGGAGCTTTCTTT. It codes for CASFGSGGAFF.

This sequence joins TRBV4-1 and TRBJ1-2; 9 positions agree with TRBD1. J lost 6 bases, V lost 5 bases, and 7 bases had no gene match. The CDR3 length is 14 residues. Looked up from germline, CDR1 is MGHRA and CDR2 is YSYEKL. The CDR3 reads CASSFRTGDDGYTF. CDR3 DNA: TGCGCCAGCAGCTTCCGGACAGGGGACGATGGCTACACCTTC.

DNA of the CDR3: TGCGCCAGCAGCTTGGGGGACAGTTTGTACAATGAGCAGTTCTTC. This encodes CASSLGDSLYNEQFF. The rearrangement uses TRBV5-1 and TRBJ2-1, with 7 bases aligning to TRBD1. Germline V lookup: CDR1 SGHRS, CDR2 YFSETQ. There are 15 residues in the CDR3. J lost 4 bases, V lost 0 bases, and 4 bases had no gene match.

The rearrangement uses TRBV18 and TRBJ2-2; a weak D match, TRBD1 (5 bases). V shed 10 bases and J shed 7 bases, with 25 bases lying between them. CDR1 and CDR2 (germline): KGHSH, LQKENI. There are 16 residues in the CDR3. The CDR3 loop reads CATTSSGPQGLGELFF. The CDR3 DNA sequence: TGTGCCACCACCTCTTCCGGGCCCCAGGGCCTCGGGGAGCTGTTTTTT.

The chain combines TRBV28 with TRBJ1-5, with a weak D call TRBD1 (6 bases). The CDR3 covers 12 residues. The germline CDR1 and CDR2 sequences are MDHEN and SYDVKM. Trimming left V 11 bases short and J 0 bases short, with 8 bases between. The CDR3 DNA reads TGTGCCGTACAGGGTAGCAATCAGCCCCAGCATTTT. It yields the protein CAVQGSNQPQHF. Filled out from reference TRBV28 and TRBJ1-5, the complete variable domain reads DVKVTQSSRYLVKRTGEKVFLECVQDMDHENMFWYRQDPGLGLRLIYFSYDVKMKEKGDIPEGYSVSREKKERFSLILESASTNQTSMYLCAVQGSNQPQHFGDGTRLSIL.

This clone was seen only once. The chain recombines TRBV7-2 with TRBJ1-5; D remains unclear. V was pared by 5 bases and J by 0 bases, with 14 bases between. Germline V gene data show CDR1 as SGHTA and CDR2 as FQGNSA. The CDR3 extends over 16 amino acids. CDR3 residues: CASSPDTYHSNQPQHF. The CDR3 coding sequence is TGTGCCAGCAGCCCAGACACATACCATAGCAATCAGCCCCAGCATTTT. Using reference TRBV7-2 and TRBJ1-5 for the parts outside the CDR3, the full variable domain is GAGVSQSPSNKVTEKGKDVELRCDPISGHTALYWYRQSLGQGLEFLIYFQGNSAPDKSGLPSDRFSAERTGGSVSTLTIQRTQQEDSAVYLCASSPDTYHSNQPQHFGDGTRLSIL.

V gene TRBV12-5 combines with J gene TRBJ2-1; perhaps TRBD2 as D (6 bases). The V end lost 1 base, the J end lost 0 bases, and 13 bases lay between the germline ends. The CDR3 runs to 17 residues. CDR1 is LGHNT and CDR2 is FRNRAP in the germline V gene. The DNA for the CDR3 is TGTGCTAGTGGTTTGGGCATAGCGGAGAGCTCCTACAATGAGCAGTTCTTC. Protein product: CASGLGIAESSYNEQFF.

The chain combines TRBV18 with TRBJ1-5; TRBD1 matches at 8 bases. The CDR3 contains 17 residues. CDR1 is KGHSH and CDR2 is LQKENI in the germline V gene. V dropped 4 bases and J dropped 2; count of bases not matched to a gene: 10. CDR3 sequence: CASSRSDRGRGNQPQHF. For the CDR3, the DNA is TGTGCCAGCTCACGATCAGACAGGGGTAGGGGCAATCAGCCCCAGCATTTT.

As regards this clone: Distinct nucleotide sequences in the sample also encode this CDR3. The chain uses TRBV5-6 and TRBJ1-1, with TRBD1 as a possible D gene (5 bases). The CDR3 contains 12 residues. With 2 bases removed from V and 6 bases from J, the gap between germline ends came to 8 bases. Germline V gives CDR1 SGHDT, CDR2 YYEEEE. As DNA, the CDR3 is TGTGCCAGCAGCTTTGGAGGGGCTGAAGCTTTCTTT. Translating it yields CASSFGGAEAFF.

The chain combines TRBV7-2 with TRBJ1-6; 8 bases line up with TRBD1. This CDR3 comprises 17 residues. Germline lookup yields CDR1 SGHTA and CDR2 FQGNSA. V shed 1 base and J 2 bases; nucleotides not matched to a gene: 4. CDR3 nucleotide sequence: TGTGCCAGCAGCTTAGATTACAGGGGGACCTATAATTCACCCCTCCACTTT. Translation: CASSLDYRGTYNSPLHF.

V gene TRBV27 combines with J gene TRBJ1-2, with D hard to call. The ends were cut back, 2 bases at V and 2 bases at J, with 6 bases in the middle. This CDR3 is built from 13 residues. CDR1 and CDR2 from the germline V gene are MNHEY and SMNVEV (reference sequence). CDR3 sequence: CASSLNTNYGYTF. The CDR3 region has the DNA TGTGCCAGCAGTTTAAACACAAACTATGGCTACACCTTC.

The chain is built from TRBV7-9 and TRBJ1-6; weak D call: TRBD1 (5 bases). The length of the CDR3 is 15 residues. Trimming removed 5 bases at V and 7 bases at J, with 15 bases between. In germline, CDR1 is SEHNR, CDR2 FQNEAQ (reference sequence). This chain's CDR3 is CASSRGDTGNSPLHF. As DNA, the CDR3 is TGTGCCAGCAGCCGGGGGGATACGGGCAATTCACCCCTCCACTTT.

The chain has TRBV5-1 and TRBJ1-6; 7 nucleotides agree with TRBD1. Germline V gene sequence: CDR1 SGHRS, CDR2 YFSETQ. This CDR3 region has 19 residues. The V and J ends lost 1 base and 0 bases, in that order; junction bases with no gene match: 10. Here the CDR3 DNA reads TGCGCCAGCAGCTTGTTCATAGGGACAGCCAGCTCCTATAATTCACCCCTCCACTTT. Its translation is CASSLFIGTASSYNSPLHF. The entire variable domain, with the rest obtained from reference TRBV5-1 and TRBJ1-6, is as follows: KAGVTQTPRYLIKTRGQQVTLSCSPISGHRSVSWYQQTPGQGLQFLFEYFSETQRNKGNFPGRFSGRQFSNSRSEMNVSTLELGDSALYLCASSLFIGTASSYNSPLHFGNGTRLTVT.

The chain joins TRBV7-9 to TRBJ2-5, with 9 bases aligning to TRBD1. V lost 7 bases and J lost 2; bases outside the gene matches: 5. In germline, CDR1 is SEHNR, CDR2 FQNEAQ (reference sequence). This CDR3 region has 14 residues. DNA of the CDR3: TGTGCCAGCAACCCGGGACAGGGACAAGAGACCCAGTACTTC. Its translation: CASNPGQGQETQYF.